This TCR beta chain stems from a study of cytomegalovirus exposure and HLA in healthy donors. As for this clone: Its cognate antigen is unknown.

The PCR ran on 60 Vbeta and 13 Jbeta primers. Profiled with immunoSEQ multiplex PCR; TCRdb holds only in-frame clones, not every one. The sample lists around 100,000 clones, about 64% occurring once. The length of the CDR3 is 17 residues. Trimming at V came to 3 bases and at J to 1 base, leaving 5 bases not matched to a gene. Germline CDR1 MGHRA, CDR2 YSYEKL. The study's findings and limits: Common viral pathogens seemed, in a later analysis, to connect with several of the most significant clusters. According to the study, some 160 TCR beta chains were cytomegalovirus-associated.

This sequence joins TRBV4-1 and TRBJ2-6, with 8 bases identical to TRBD1. The receptor was isolated from a man between 18 and 35 years old in good health and CMV-seropositive. Input material: PBMCs. This chain's CDR3 is CASSHGQGVSGANVLTF. CDR3 in DNA: TGCGCCAGCAGCCATGGACAGGGAGTATCTGGGGCCAACGTCCTGACTTTC.